This T cell receptor beta chain was sequenced during a study of identical twins. TCRdb passed the 5' RACE reads through MiXCR, listing each CDR3 protein once. The sample contains a few hundred thousand distinct CDR3 sequences, about 8.9% of which appear only once. Between the trimmed V and J ends, which lost 8 bases and 8 bases, there was a span of 15 bases. Germline lookup yields CDR1 MGHRA and CDR2 YSYEKL. The CDR3 has 12 amino acids. This clonotype has more than one count but fewer than ten. These same records also appear under a second study, on yellow fever vaccine responses in identical twins.

Source material: CD8+ T cells sorted from blood. This receptor was identified in a young woman in good health. V and J are TRBV4-1 and TRBJ1-2; D unresolved. This CDR3 is CASFHTGWGYTF. The CDR3 coding sequence is TGCGCCAGCTTCCATACCGGGTGGGGCTACACCTTC.